These T cell receptor beta chains were read from a single sample in a study of blood T cell repertoires in COVID-19. Data came from immunoSEQ multiplex PCR; TCRdb stores just in-frame clones and leaves some out. The data hold roughly 100,000 clones, with 70% to 80% observed a single time. Sequenced: peripheral blood. These receptors all stem from a man aged 65 to 85 with active or convalescent COVID-19. Each CDR3 is given with its conserved first and last residue. The D gene is left open where the match is weak. Some rows mark clone size as missing; the rest say once, few, many or name a class of expanded clone.

V gene	J gene	clone size	D gene	CDR3 protein	CDR3 DNA
TRBV5-4	TRBJ2-4	-	-	CASSSQGLVKNIQYF	TGTGCCAGCAGCTCTCAGGGTTTAGTCAAAAACATTCAGTACTTC
TRBV12-5	TRBJ1-5	-	TRBD1	CASGSGQVGQPQHF	TGTGCTAGTGGTTCCGGACAGGTAGGACAGCCCCAGCATTTT
TRBV30	TRBJ2-1	-	TRBD2	CAWSVLAGLHNEQFF	TGTGCCTGGAGTGTGCTAGCGGGGCTTCACAATGAGCAGTTCTTC
TRBV6-1	TRBJ2-7	-	-	CASSDTVRYF	TGTGCCAGCAGTGACACCGTGCGATACTTC
TRBV9	TRBJ1-2	-	-	CASSTDITYGYTF	TGTGCCAGCAGCACCGACATAACCTATGGCTACACCTTC
TRBV5-1	TRBJ2-7	once	TRBD2	CASSLGAGAHEQYF	TGCGCCAGCAGCTTGGGAGCGGGGGCGCACGAGCAGTACTTC
TRBV19	TRBJ2-1	-	TRBD1	CASSPRQGKQFF	TGTGCCAGTAGTCCTCGACAGGGGAAGCAGTTCTTC
TRBV7-2	TRBJ1-6	-	-	CASSSRGKSPLHF	TGTGCCAGCAGCTCCCGGGGGAAATCACCCCTCCACTTT
TRBV7-9	TRBJ2-6	-	-	CASSLDRRQRSGANVLTF	TGTGCCAGCAGCTTAGATCGGCGGCAGCGCTCTGGGGCCAACGTCCTGACTTTC
TRBV4-1	TRBJ2-5	few	TRBD2	CASSHIGSGRGETQYF	TGCGCCAGCAGCCACATAGGGAGCGGGAGAGGAGAGACCCAGTACTTC
TRBV3-1/TRBV3-2	TRBJ2-3	-	TRBD1	CASSLGQGNVDTQYF	TGTGCCAGCAGCCTGGGACAGGGTAACGTAGATACGCAGTATTTT
TRBV5-1	TRBJ1-5	-	-	CASSLGSGNQPQHF	TGCGCCAGCAGCTTGGGTTCAGGGAACCAGCCCCAGCATTTT
TRBV7-9	TRBJ2-1	-	-	CASRPPGFGGYNEQFF	TGTGCCAGCAGACCCCCAGGGTTCGGCGGATACAATGAGCAGTTCTTC